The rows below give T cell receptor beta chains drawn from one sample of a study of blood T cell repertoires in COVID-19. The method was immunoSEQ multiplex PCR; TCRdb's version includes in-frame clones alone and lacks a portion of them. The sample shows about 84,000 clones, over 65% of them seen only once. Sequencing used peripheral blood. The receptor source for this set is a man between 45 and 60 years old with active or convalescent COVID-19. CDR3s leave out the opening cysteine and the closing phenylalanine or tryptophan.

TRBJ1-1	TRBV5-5	ASSLLRGPGTEAF
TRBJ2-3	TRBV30	AWRAGSGTTDTQY
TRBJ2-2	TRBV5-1	ASSLYGESGELF
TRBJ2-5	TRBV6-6	ATLRERGETQY
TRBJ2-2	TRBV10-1	ASSETYAGELF
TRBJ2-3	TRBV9	ASSSLIGGSTDTQY
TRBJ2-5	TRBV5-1	ASSLGSGGQETQY
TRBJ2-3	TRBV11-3	ASSSGGGAATDTQY
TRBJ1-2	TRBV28	ASSPGQGYSGYT
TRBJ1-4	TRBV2	ASSDATGDEKLF
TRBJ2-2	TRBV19	ASSVGQGGTGELF
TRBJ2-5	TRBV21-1	ASSKAAVFKTGSETQY
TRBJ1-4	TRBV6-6	ASSLRGQGGLF
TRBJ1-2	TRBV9	ASSPRVNGYT
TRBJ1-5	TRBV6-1	ASSDRPGLGNQPQH
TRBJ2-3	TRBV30	AWTPTTASTDTQY
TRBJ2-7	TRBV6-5	ASSTQTRGEQY
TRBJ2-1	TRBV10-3	AISETGGGTYNEQF
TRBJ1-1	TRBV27	ASRRGAGGTEAF
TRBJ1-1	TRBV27	ASSQQGRGTEAF
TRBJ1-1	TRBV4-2	ASSPGGAEAF
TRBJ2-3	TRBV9	ASSVDAGGGKDTQY
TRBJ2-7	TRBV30	AWSVHRTSGTYEQY
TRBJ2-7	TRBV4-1	ASSQGIAYEQY
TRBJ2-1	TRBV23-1	ARRTVNNEQF
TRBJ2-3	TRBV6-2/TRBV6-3	ASSPGLEADTQY
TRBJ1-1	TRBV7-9	ASSSTGDSEAF
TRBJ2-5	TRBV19	ASSIRAGGYQETQY
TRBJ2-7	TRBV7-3	ASSRQRQSEKGSSYEQY
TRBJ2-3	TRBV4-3	ASSQDSEASGGTSTDTQY
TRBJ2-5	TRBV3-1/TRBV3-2	ASSQLEVETQY
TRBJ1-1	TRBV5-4	ASSPTGNTEAF
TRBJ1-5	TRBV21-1	ASTPRGGLNQPQH
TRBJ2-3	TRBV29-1	SVAVSGGRDTQY
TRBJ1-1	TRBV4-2	ASSQELDKNTEAF
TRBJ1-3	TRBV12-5	ASGAGNTIY
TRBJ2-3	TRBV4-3	ASSQEIPGVLTDTQY
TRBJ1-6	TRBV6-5	ASSTDRPSYSPLH
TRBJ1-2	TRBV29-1	SVGAAMGYGYT
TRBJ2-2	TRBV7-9	ASSLMAFGGELF
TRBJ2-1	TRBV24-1	ATSDSETGRSTEQF
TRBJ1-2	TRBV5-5	ASSLEGSGTGYT
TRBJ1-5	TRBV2	ASRPDSINQPQH
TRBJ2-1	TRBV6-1	ASSEGRWEENYNEQF
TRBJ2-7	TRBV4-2	ASSQVVSGGTSYEQY